The clone carrying this T cell receptor (beta chain) was counted at least ten times. These data originate in a study of spatial heterogeneity in lung cancer. Study details: Where they were available, follow-up PBMC samples were sequenced, at a median of roughly two years after resection.

With V trimmed by 6 bases and J by 2 bases, 22 bases remained unmatched. Germline loops: CDR1 SQVTM, CDR2 ANQGSEA. The CDR3 runs to 19 residues. The sample's time point: blood at routine non-recurrence follow-up after resection. Unsorted whole RNA samples from tumor, nontumor lung or frozen PBMC were sequenced. Using its own MiXCR run on the 5' RACE reads, TCRdb lists one record per CDR3 protein. This table has about 52,000 distinct CDR3 sequences, more than 6.5% appearing once. V usage is TRBV29-1 and J usage is TRBJ2-3; 8 bases are shared with TRBD2. Sequencing used PBMCs, obtained at follow-up. The source is a female donor with early-stage non-small cell lung cancer. CDR3 sequence: CSVNEQGIRRGANTDTQYF. In DNA, the CDR3 is TGCAGCGTGAATGAACAGGGAATCCGGCGGGGGGCCAACACAGATACGCAGTATTTT.